Listed below are T cell receptor beta chains from one sample, sequenced in a study of OX40 agonist ivuxolimab in advanced cancers. Measured with immunoSEQ multiplex PCR; TCRdb has only the in-frame clones, and not every one. The sample shows fewer than 100,000 clones, about 91% of them seen only once. This specimen consisted of CD4+ or CD8+ T cells sorted from blood, obtained in a trial of the OX40 agonist ivuxolimab. These TCRs come from an adult with an advanced solid tumor such as melanoma, head and neck, liver or kidney cancer. Each CDR3 is given with its conserved first and last residue. A D gene is named only where the DNA matches it firmly. Some rows have no size entry. The others give once, few or many, or a class for an expanded clone.

V gene: TRBV7-2
J gene: TRBJ2-4
clone size: -
D gene: -
CDR3 DNA: TGTGCCAGCAGCTCAGGCCGGTCAAAAAACATTCAGTACTTC
CDR3 protein: CASSSGRSKNIQYF

V gene: TRBV7-2
J gene: TRBJ2-1
clone size: -
D gene: TRBD2
CDR3 DNA: TGTGCCAGCAGCTTAATGGGACTAGACTACAATGAGCAGTTCTTC
CDR3 protein: CASSLMGLDYNEQFF

V gene: TRBV6-5
J gene: TRBJ1-2
clone size: -
D gene: -
CDR3 DNA: TGTGCCAGCAGTCGCAAAACAGGGCTCGGCGGCTACACCTTC
CDR3 protein: CASSRKTGLGGYTF

V gene: TRBV27
J gene: TRBJ1-6
clone size: -
D gene: -
CDR3 DNA: TGTGCCAGCAGTTTAGGGACGGTCTATAATTCACCCCTCCACTTT
CDR3 protein: CASSLGTVYNSPLHF

V gene: TRBV30
J gene: TRBJ1-1
clone size: -
D gene: TRBD1
CDR3 DNA: TGTGCCTGGAAACTTCCAGGGGGCCGGGAAGCTTTCTTT
CDR3 protein: CAWKLPGGREAFF

V gene: TRBV6-5
J gene: TRBJ1-1
clone size: -
D gene: TRBD1
CDR3 DNA: TGTGCCAGCAGTTACGCCCCGGACAGGGGGACTGAAGCTTTCTTT
CDR3 protein: CASSYAPDRGTEAFF

V gene: TRBV5-1
J gene: TRBJ1-2
clone size: -
D gene: -
CDR3 DNA: TGCGCCAGCAGCCCGGTTAACTATGGCTACACCTTC
CDR3 protein: CASSPVNYGYTF

V gene: TRBV2
J gene: TRBJ1-2
clone size: -
D gene: -
CDR3 DNA: TGTGCCAGTAGGGGGTTGTCCGGCTATGGCTACACCTTC
CDR3 protein: CASRGLSGYGYTF

V gene: TRBV7-8
J gene: TRBJ2-7
clone size: -
D gene: -
CDR3 DNA: TGTGCCAGCAGCTTACGCCGGCCGAGCTCCTACGAGCAGTACTTC
CDR3 protein: CASSLRRPSSYEQYF

V gene: TRBV7-6
J gene: TRBJ1-1
clone size: once
D gene: -
CDR3 DNA: TGTGCCAGCAGCTCCCCTCTACAGCCGGGCACTGAAGCTTTCTTT
CDR3 protein: CASSSPLQPGTEAFF

V gene: TRBV7-2
J gene: TRBJ1-4
clone size: -
D gene: -
CDR3 DNA: TGTGCCAGCAGACGCGACCGGGGGGCGAATGAAAAACTGTTTTTT
CDR3 protein: CASRRDRGANEKLFF

V gene: TRBV30
J gene: TRBJ1-2
clone size: -
D gene: TRBD1
CDR3 DNA: TGTGCCTGGACTACAGGGGCTTATGGCTACACCTTC
CDR3 protein: CAWTTGAYGYTF

V gene: TRBV5-1
J gene: TRBJ1-2
clone size: -
D gene: -
CDR3 DNA: TGCGCCAGCAGCTTGAGAAACGACATCTCCTATGGCTACACCTTC
CDR3 protein: CASSLRNDISYGYTF

V gene: TRBV6-5
J gene: TRBJ2-7
clone size: -
D gene: -
CDR3 DNA: TGTGCCAGCAGCAAAAGTCCGCTCTCCTACGAGCAGTACTTC
CDR3 protein: CASSKSPLSYEQYF

V gene: TRBV19
J gene: TRBJ1-5
clone size: -
D gene: TRBD1
CDR3 DNA: TGTGCCAGTAGTCCTGGGACAGGACGCGGGGGACGGCCCCAGCATTTT
CDR3 protein: CASSPGTGRGGRPQHF

V gene: TRBV28
J gene: TRBJ1-2
clone size: few
D gene: -
CDR3 DNA: TGTGCCAGCAGTTCCCGGGACTTTGTGGGCTACACCTTC
CDR3 protein: CASSSRDFVGYTF

V gene: TRBV7-2
J gene: TRBJ1-2
clone size: -
D gene: -
CDR3 DNA: TGTGCCAGCAGCCTCGGGACGGAGGCATATGGCTACACCTTC
CDR3 protein: CASSLGTEAYGYTF

V gene: TRBV9
J gene: TRBJ2-5
clone size: -
D gene: TRBD2
CDR3 DNA: TGTGCCAGCGGGGCTAGCGGGGATGGGCTGGAGACCCAGTACTTC
CDR3 protein: CASGASGDGLETQYF

V gene: TRBV5-4
J gene: TRBJ1-2
clone size: -
D gene: -
CDR3 DNA: TGTGCCAGCAGCTTAGCGGGACAAATTCATTCTGCCACCTTC
CDR3 protein: CASSLAGQIHSATF

V gene: TRBV5-4
J gene: TRBJ2-1
clone size: -
D gene: TRBD2
CDR3 DNA: TGTGCCAGCAGCCCCGGGACTAGGGGAGAAGTTGAGCAGTTCTTC
CDR3 protein: CASSPGTRGEVEQFF

V gene: TRBV5-1
J gene: TRBJ1-1
clone size: -
D gene: -
CDR3 DNA: TGCGCCAGCAGCTTCACACAGGGTGGGGACACTGAAGCTTTCTTT
CDR3 protein: CASSFTQGGDTEAFF

V gene: TRBV6-1
J gene: TRBJ1-5
clone size: few
D gene: -
CDR3 DNA: TGTGCCAGCGGGGGGGCCCCGTGGATCAATCAGCCCCAGCATTTT
CDR3 protein: CASGGAPWINQPQHF

V gene: TRBV5-5
J gene: TRBJ1-1
clone size: -
D gene: -
CDR3 DNA: TGTGCCAGCAGCTTGATAGCCATGAACACTGAAGCTTTCTTT
CDR3 protein: CASSLIAMNTEAFF

V gene: TRBV2
J gene: TRBJ2-7
clone size: few
D gene: TRBD2
CDR3 DNA: TGTGCCAGCACCTCACTAGCGGGAGGGACCGACTACGAGCAGTACTTC
CDR3 protein: CASTSLAGGTDYEQYF

V gene: TRBV28
J gene: TRBJ2-5
clone size: -
D gene: -
CDR3 DNA: TGTGCCAGCAGTTTATTAAAGGAGGGGCAAGAGACCCAGTACTTC
CDR3 protein: CASSLLKEGQETQYF

V gene: TRBV28
J gene: TRBJ1-4
clone size: -
D gene: -
CDR3 DNA: TGTGCCAGCAACGTACAGGGTGCTAATGAAAAACTGTTTTTT
CDR3 protein: CASNVQGANEKLFF

V gene: TRBV7-3
J gene: TRBJ2-7
clone size: -
D gene: -
CDR3 DNA: TGTGCCAGCAGCCCCTTCGAAGGGGGCGAGCAGTACTTC
CDR3 protein: CASSPFEGGEQYF

V gene: TRBV28
J gene: TRBJ2-3
clone size: once
D gene: -
CDR3 DNA: TGTGCCAGCAGTTTATCTGGGGGGCGGGCAGATACGCAGTATTTT
CDR3 protein: CASSLSGGRADTQYF

V gene: TRBV29-1
J gene: TRBJ2-3
clone size: once
D gene: TRBD2
CDR3 DNA: TGCAGCGTTGGTGGTAGCGGGGGGGCCAATACGCAGTATTTT
CDR3 protein: CSVGGSGGANTQYF

V gene: TRBV5-1
J gene: TRBJ2-3
clone size: -
D gene: -
CDR3 DNA: TGCGCCAGCAGCCTCGGGGACCCGCGGGATACGCAGTATTTT
CDR3 protein: CASSLGDPRDTQYF

V gene: TRBV7-3
J gene: TRBJ2-1
clone size: -
D gene: TRBD1
CDR3 DNA: TGTGCCAGCAGGAGAGACAGGGGTTCCAATGAGCAGTTCTTC
CDR3 protein: CASRRDRGSNEQFF

V gene: TRBV27
J gene: TRBJ1-2
clone size: -
D gene: -
CDR3 DNA: TGTGCCAGCAGGGGACGGGCGGAAATCTATGGCTACACCTTC
CDR3 protein: CASRGRAEIYGYTF

V gene: TRBV25-1
J gene: TRBJ1-5
clone size: -
D gene: -
CDR3 DNA: TGTGCCAGCAGTGATACAAGGGTGGGCAATCAGCCCCAGCATTTT
CDR3 protein: CASSDTRVGNQPQHF

V gene: TRBV5-4
J gene: TRBJ2-3
clone size: -
D gene: -
CDR3 DNA: TGCGCCAGCAGCTCCCTTGCAGATACGCAGTATTTT
CDR3 protein: CASSSLADTQYF

V gene: TRBV5-1
J gene: TRBJ2-2
clone size: -
D gene: -
CDR3 DNA: TGCGCCAGCAGCCCCGGACACAACACCGGGGAGCTGTTTTTT
CDR3 protein: CASSPGHNTGELFF

V gene: TRBV5-1
J gene: TRBJ2-7
clone size: -
D gene: -
CDR3 DNA: TGCGCCAGCAGCTTAGCAGGCAAGCCCCACGAGCAGTACTTC
CDR3 protein: CASSLAGKPHEQYF

V gene: TRBV5-1
J gene: TRBJ2-7
clone size: -
D gene: -
CDR3 DNA: TGCGCCAGCAGCTTGGCGGGAGTTTTGAACGAGCAGTACTTC
CDR3 protein: CASSLAGVLNEQYF

V gene: TRBV19
J gene: TRBJ1-1
clone size: -
D gene: -
CDR3 DNA: TGTGCCAGTAGTATAGAGGTGGCTTCCAATGAAGCTTTCTTT
CDR3 protein: CASSIEVASNEAFF

V gene: TRBV18
J gene: TRBJ1-1
clone size: -
D gene: -
CDR3 DNA: TGTGCCAGCTCACCACCTACCGGCATTAGCGCGAACACTGAAGCTTTCTTT
CDR3 protein: CASSPPTGISANTEAFF

V gene: TRBV5-1
J gene: TRBJ2-5
clone size: -
D gene: TRBD2
CDR3 DNA: TGCGCCAGCAGAGGGACTAGCAAAGAGACCCAGTACTTC
CDR3 protein: CASRGTSKETQYF

V gene: TRBV7-8
J gene: TRBJ1-1
clone size: -
D gene: -
CDR3 DNA: TGTGCCAGCAGCTCGGGGGTGAAGACTGAAGCTTTCTTT
CDR3 protein: CASSSGVKTEAFF

V gene: TRBV19
J gene: TRBJ1-2
clone size: -
D gene: -
CDR3 DNA: TGTGCCAGTAGATCTCCTTCGGAGACCGGTGACTCCTATGGCTACACCTTC
CDR3 protein: CASRSPSETGDSYGYTF

V gene: TRBV18
J gene: TRBJ1-5
clone size: -
D gene: -
CDR3 DNA: TGTGCCAGCTCACCTTCCGGTGGCGATCAGCCCCAGCATTTT
CDR3 protein: CASSPSGGDQPQHF

V gene: TRBV7-9
J gene: TRBJ2-6
clone size: once
D gene: -
CDR3 DNA: TGTGCCAGCACCAAACCTACTGGGGCCAACGTCCTGACTTTC
CDR3 protein: CASTKPTGANVLTF

V gene: TRBV30
J gene: TRBJ2-7
clone size: -
D gene: TRBD1
CDR3 DNA: TGTGCCTGGAGGCCACAGGGGGCGCTTTACGAGCAGTACTTC
CDR3 protein: CAWRPQGALYEQYF

V gene: TRBV6-5
J gene: TRBJ2-5
clone size: -
D gene: -
CDR3 DNA: TGTGCCAGCAGTTACTCCGTCGGTTTCCAAGAGACCCAGTACTTC
CDR3 protein: CASSYSVGFQETQYF

V gene: TRBV6-5
J gene: TRBJ2-4
clone size: -
D gene: TRBD1
CDR3 DNA: TGTGCCAGCAGTTACTCGTTTGCAGGGGGCGGCGGCATTCAGTACTTC
CDR3 protein: CASSYSFAGGGGIQYF

V gene: TRBV7-2
J gene: TRBJ1-4
clone size: -
D gene: -
CDR3 DNA: TGTGCCAGCAGCCGTCGGGGCGGTGATGAGAAACTGTTTTTT
CDR3 protein: CASSRRGGDEKLFF

V gene: TRBV6-1
J gene: TRBJ1-2
clone size: -
D gene: -
CDR3 DNA: TGTGCCAGCAGTGAAACAGCGTTCTATGGCTACACCTTC
CDR3 protein: CASSETAFYGYTF

V gene: TRBV7-9
J gene: TRBJ2-5
clone size: -
D gene: TRBD1
CDR3 DNA: TGTGCCAGCAGCGGTGGACAGGGCCAATCCCAAGAGACCCAGTACTTC
CDR3 protein: CASSGGQGQSQETQYF

V gene: TRBV4-2
J gene: TRBJ1-1
clone size: -
D gene: TRBD1
CDR3 DNA: TGTGCCAGCAGCCAAGATCCGGGGACAGGGCTATTGAACACTGAAGCTTTCTTT
CDR3 protein: CASSQDPGTGLLNTEAFF

V gene: TRBV5-1
J gene: TRBJ1-6
clone size: few
D gene: -
CDR3 DNA: TGCGCCAGCAGCTTGGAATGGGGCAGGGAATCACCCCTCCACTTT
CDR3 protein: CASSLEWGRESPLHF

V gene: TRBV28
J gene: TRBJ2-1
clone size: -
D gene: TRBD2
CDR3 DNA: TGTGCCAGCATCAGCGGGAGGTACAATGAGCAGTTCTTC
CDR3 protein: CASISGRYNEQFF

V gene: TRBV5-5
J gene: TRBJ1-1
clone size: -
D gene: TRBD1
CDR3 DNA: TGTGCCAGCAGCTTGGTCTCGACAGGGGGAACTGAAGCTTTCTTT
CDR3 protein: CASSLVSTGGTEAFF

V gene: TRBV4-1
J gene: TRBJ2-5
clone size: -
D gene: TRBD2
CDR3 DNA: TGCGCCAGCAGCCAAGGGTCGGGACTAGCGTGGGAGACCCAGTACTTC
CDR3 protein: CASSQGSGLAWETQYF

V gene: TRBV7-9
J gene: TRBJ2-5
clone size: -
D gene: -
CDR3 DNA: TGTGCCAGCAGCTTAGCAGGGTTAGGTGAGACCCAGTACTTC
CDR3 protein: CASSLAGLGETQYF

V gene: TRBV7-2
J gene: TRBJ1-5
clone size: -
D gene: -
CDR3 DNA: TGTGCCAGCAGCTTAGGACGGGGGGCCCATCAGCCCCAGCATTTT
CDR3 protein: CASSLGRGAHQPQHF

V gene: TRBV20-1
J gene: TRBJ1-2
clone size: -
D gene: -
CDR3 DNA: TGCAGTGCTCGCTTCAACTATGGCTACACCTTC
CDR3 protein: CSARFNYGYTF

V gene: TRBV4-1
J gene: TRBJ1-5
clone size: -
D gene: -
CDR3 DNA: TGCGCCAGCAGCCGAGGGGACCCACTTCAGCCCCAGCATTTT
CDR3 protein: CASSRGDPLQPQHF

V gene: TRBV7-2
J gene: TRBJ1-5
clone size: -
D gene: -
CDR3 DNA: TGTGCCAGCAGCCCCGTCGATCAGCCCCAGCATTTT
CDR3 protein: CASSPVDQPQHF